Below, one T cell receptor beta chain is given with its context. What it binds is not known. The entry originates in a study of a mutant IDH1 vaccine in newly diagnosed glioma. Turning to the study itself: Vaccine dosing followed radiotherapy by 4-6 weeks, or accompanied temozolomide cycles. At week 47 came visit V13, while visit V12 had come at week 35. Patients under treatment included approximately 60% males and approximately 40% females and had a mean age of approximately 44 years.

Findings and limits, study-wide: Whatever changes occurred in top peripheral T cell clonotypes seemed unrelated to pseudoprogression.

Some clones are missing from TCRdb's copy, which holds only in-frame ones; the method was immunoSEQ multiplex PCR. The table records tens of thousands of clones, roughly nine tenths of them present only once. Time point given: week 35, safety follow-up. Each vaccine dose was 300 ug of mutant IDH1 20-mer peptide, with topical imiquimod. The sequence came from a man between 40 and 49 years old with glioma. This sample comprised PBMCs, obtained from a glioma patient whose treatment included an IDH1 peptide vaccine.

DNA for the CDR3: TGTGCCAGCAGTGGGGACACATTGCCCCAGCATTTT. It encodes CASSGDTLPQHF. The chain combines TRBV25-1 with TRBJ1-5; tentatively, D is TRBD1 (6 bases). V gave up 4 bases and J gave up 9 bases, with 10 bases separating them. The CDR3 extends over 12 amino acids. From germline, CDR1 is MGHDK and CDR2 SYGVNS.